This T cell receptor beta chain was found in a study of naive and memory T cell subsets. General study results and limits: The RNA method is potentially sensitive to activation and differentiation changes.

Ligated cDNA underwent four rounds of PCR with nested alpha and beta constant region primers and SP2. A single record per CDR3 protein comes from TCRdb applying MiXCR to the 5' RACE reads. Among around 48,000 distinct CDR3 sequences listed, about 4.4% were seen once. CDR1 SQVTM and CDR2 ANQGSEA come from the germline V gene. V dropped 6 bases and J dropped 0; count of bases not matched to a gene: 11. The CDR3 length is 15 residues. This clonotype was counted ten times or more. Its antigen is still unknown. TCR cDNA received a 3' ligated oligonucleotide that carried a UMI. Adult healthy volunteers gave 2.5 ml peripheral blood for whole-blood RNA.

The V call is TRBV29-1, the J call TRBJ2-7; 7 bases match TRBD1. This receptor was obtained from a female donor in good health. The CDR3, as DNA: TGCAGCGTATTGACCGACAGGGTAAGCTCCTACGAGCAGTACTTC. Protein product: CSVLTDRVSSYEQYF.